This T cell receptor beta chain was sequenced during a study of regulatory T cells in long-lasting Graves disease. Time point here: newly diagnosed GD, antithyroid drugs for less than 3 months. From RNA extracted from PBMCs, the TCR library was made. The study's findings and limits: Accuracy could have been hurt by small sample size.

According to the study, TCR beta libraries were built with iRepertoire HTBI primers and CDR3-region Arm-PCR. MiXCR, applied by TCRdb to the multiplex PCR reads, yields one record per CDR3 protein. The sample has 550,000 to 700,000 distinct CDR3 sequences; roughly 16% are singletons. To note about this clonotype: Its antigen is not known. A much larger clone is a single base away; this may be a read error.

These data were also reused for a study on T cells in Graves' hyperthyroidism and ophthalmopathy. According to that study: Across 18 months, stable Graves' hyperthyroidism was marked by no progression to ophthalmopathy. A set of HTBI primers served as the primers for a first-round RT-PCR of the TCR CDR3.

The sample consisted of peripheral blood mononuclear cells (PBMCs), taken at new diagnosis, from a patient treated with antithyroid drugs. The sequence came from a man between 18 and 35 years old with Graves disease.

CDR3: CASSFYAGVRFF. The CDR3 DNA sequence: TGTGCCAGCAGTTTCTATGCAGGGGTGCGGTTCTTC. The chain has TRBV28 and TRBJ2-1; D is possibly TRBD1 (6 bases). Germline assignment: CDR1 MDHEN and CDR2 SYDVKM. V lost 3 bases and J lost 15, with 15 bases in between. This CDR3 region has 12 residues.